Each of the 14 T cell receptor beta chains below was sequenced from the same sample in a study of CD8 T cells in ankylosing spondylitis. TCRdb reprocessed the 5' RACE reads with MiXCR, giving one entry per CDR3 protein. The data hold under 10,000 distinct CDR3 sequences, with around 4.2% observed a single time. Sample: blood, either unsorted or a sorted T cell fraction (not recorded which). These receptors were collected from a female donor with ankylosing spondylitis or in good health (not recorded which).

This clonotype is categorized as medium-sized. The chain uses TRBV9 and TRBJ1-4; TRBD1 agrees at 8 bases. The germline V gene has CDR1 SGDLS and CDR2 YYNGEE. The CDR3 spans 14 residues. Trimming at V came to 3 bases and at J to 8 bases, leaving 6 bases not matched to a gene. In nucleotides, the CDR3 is TGTGCCAGCAGCGCCAGGACAGGGTCCGAAAAACTGTTTTTT. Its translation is CASSARTGSEKLFF. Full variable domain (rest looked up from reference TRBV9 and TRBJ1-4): DSGVTQTPKHLITATGQRVTLRCSPRSGDLSVYWYQQSLDQGLQFLIQYYNGEERAKGNILERFSAQQFPDLHSELNLSSLELGDSALYFCASSARTGSEKLFFGSGTQLSVL.

Here the CDR3 DNA reads TGTGCCAGCAGCGTAGATAGCGGGGAAGCCGTCTACGAGCAGTACTTC. The encoded protein is CASSVDSGEAVYEQYF. This chain uses TRBV9 with TRBJ2-7, with 8 bases identical to TRBD2. Germline assignment: CDR1 SGDLS and CDR2 YYNGEE. The CDR3 has 16 amino acids. J gave up 3 bases and V 0 bases, and 8 bases lay outside the gene matches.

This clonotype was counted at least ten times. The CDR3 coding sequence is TGTGCCAGCAGCGTAGGTAGCACTAATCAGCCCCAGCATTTT. The encoded protein is CASSVGSTNQPQHF. J is TRBJ1-5 and V is TRBV9; no reliable D call. CDR1 is SGDLS, CDR2 YYNGEE, per germline. V gave up 0 bases and J gave up 4 bases, with 8 bases separating them. The CDR3 runs 14 residues.

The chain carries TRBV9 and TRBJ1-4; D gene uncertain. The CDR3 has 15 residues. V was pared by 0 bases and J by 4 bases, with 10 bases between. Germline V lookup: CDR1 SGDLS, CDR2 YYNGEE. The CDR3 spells CASSVEGRINEKLFF. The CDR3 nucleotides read TGTGCCAGCAGCGTAGAAGGGCGGATTAATGAAAAACTGTTTTTT.

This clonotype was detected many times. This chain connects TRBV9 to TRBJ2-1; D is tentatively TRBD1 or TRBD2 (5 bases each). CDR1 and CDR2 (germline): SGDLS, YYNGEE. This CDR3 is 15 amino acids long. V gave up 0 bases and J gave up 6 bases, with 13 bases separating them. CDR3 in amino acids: CASSVEGSVGNEQFF. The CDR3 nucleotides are TGTGCCAGCAGCGTAGAGGGGAGTGTGGGCAATGAGCAGTTCTTC.

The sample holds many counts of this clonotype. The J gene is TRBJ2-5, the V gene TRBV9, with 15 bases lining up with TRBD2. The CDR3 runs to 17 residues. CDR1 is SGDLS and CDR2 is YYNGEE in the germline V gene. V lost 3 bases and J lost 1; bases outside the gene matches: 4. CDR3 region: CASSGGTSGGIQETQYF. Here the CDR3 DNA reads TGTGCCAGCAGCGGGGGGACTAGCGGGGGGATCCAAGAGACCCAGTACTTC.

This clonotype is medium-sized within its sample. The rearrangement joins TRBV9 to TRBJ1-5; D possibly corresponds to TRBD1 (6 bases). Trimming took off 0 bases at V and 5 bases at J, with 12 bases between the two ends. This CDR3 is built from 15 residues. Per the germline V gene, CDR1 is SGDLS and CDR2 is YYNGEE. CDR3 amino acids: CASSVGAQGDQPQHF. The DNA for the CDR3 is TGTGCCAGCAGCGTAGGAGCACAGGGCGATCAGCCCCAGCATTTT.

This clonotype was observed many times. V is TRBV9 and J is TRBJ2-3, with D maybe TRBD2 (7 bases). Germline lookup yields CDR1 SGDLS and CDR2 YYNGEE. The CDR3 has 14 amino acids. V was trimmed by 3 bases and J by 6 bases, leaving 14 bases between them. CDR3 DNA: TGTGCCAGCAGCGCTGGGGGGGGCCCCGATACGCAGTATTTT. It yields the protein CASSAGGGPDTQYF.

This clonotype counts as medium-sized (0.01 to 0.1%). Here the CDR3 DNA reads TGTGCCAGCAGCGTCGGGACAGGGGGCCTTAATGAAAAACTGTTTTTT. This codes for CASSVGTGGLNEKLFF. The chain couples TRBV9 to TRBJ1-4, with TRBD1 matching 12 bases. Germline lookup yields CDR1 SGDLS and CDR2 YYNGEE. The CDR3 consists of 16 residues. After removal of 2 bases from V and 4 bases from J, the junction contained 3 bases not matched to a gene.

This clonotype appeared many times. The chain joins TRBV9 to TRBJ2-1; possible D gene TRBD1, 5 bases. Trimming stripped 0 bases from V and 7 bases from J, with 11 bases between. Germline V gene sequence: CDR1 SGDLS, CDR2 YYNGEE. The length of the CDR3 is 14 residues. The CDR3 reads CASSVDRGNNEQFF. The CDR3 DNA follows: TGTGCCAGCAGCGTAGATAGGGGTAATAATGAGCAGTTCTTC.

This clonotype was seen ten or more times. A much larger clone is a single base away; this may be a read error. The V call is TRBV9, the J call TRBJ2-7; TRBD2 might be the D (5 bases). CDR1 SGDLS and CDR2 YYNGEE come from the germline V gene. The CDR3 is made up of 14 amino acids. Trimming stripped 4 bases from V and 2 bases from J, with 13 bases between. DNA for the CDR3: TGTGCCAGCAGCCCACTCACTAGTACCTACGAGCAGTACTTC. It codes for CASSPLTSTYEQYF.

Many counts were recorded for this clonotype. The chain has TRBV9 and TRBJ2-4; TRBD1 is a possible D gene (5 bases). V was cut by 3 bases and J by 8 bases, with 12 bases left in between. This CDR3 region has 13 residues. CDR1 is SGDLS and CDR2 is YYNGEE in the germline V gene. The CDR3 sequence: CASSAEIRDIQYF. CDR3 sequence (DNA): TGTGCCAGCAGCGCTGAGATCAGGGACATTCAGTACTTC.

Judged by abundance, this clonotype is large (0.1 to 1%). CDR3 in DNA: TGTGCCAGCAGCCTACCCCAGAGCGGGGGGAGGGCCGGGGAGCTGTTTTTT. This translates into CASSLPQSGGRAGELFF. The gene calls are TRBV9 and TRBJ2-2; 9 positions agree with TRBD2. The CDR3 has 17 amino acids. Germline CDR1 is SGDLS and CDR2 is YYNGEE. With V trimmed by 4 bases and J by 6 bases, 13 bases remained unmatched.

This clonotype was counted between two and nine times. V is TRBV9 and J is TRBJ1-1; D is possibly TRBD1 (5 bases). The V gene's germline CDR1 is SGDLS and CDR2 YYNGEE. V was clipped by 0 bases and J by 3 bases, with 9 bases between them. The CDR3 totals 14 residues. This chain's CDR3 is CASSVDVRDTEAFF. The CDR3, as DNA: TGTGCCAGCAGCGTAGATGTCAGGGACACTGAAGCTTTCTTT. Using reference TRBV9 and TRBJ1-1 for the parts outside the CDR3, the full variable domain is DSGVTQTPKHLITATGQRVTLRCSPRSGDLSVYWYQQSLDQGLQFLIQYYNGEERAKGNILERFSAQQFPDLHSELNLSSLELGDSALYFCASSVDVRDTEAFFGQGTRLTVV.